The source of this T cell receptor beta chain is a study of cytomegalovirus exposure and HLA in healthy donors. Study-level findings and limits: The study recorded 160 or so TCR beta chains that were cytomegalovirus-associated.

On this clone: The antigen is undetermined.

Produced via immunoSEQ multiplex PCR; TCRdb's table is partial and in-frame only. The sample consists of over 110,000 clones, roughly nine tenths of them appearing once. In germline, CDR1 is SGHAT, CDR2 FQNNGV. V dropped 5 bases and J dropped 7; count of bases not matched to a gene: 6. The CDR3 runs to 14 residues. The donors were members of the validation cohort, which comprised 120 subjects and was separate from the first cohort of roughly 700 subjects. The origin of this receptor is a man aged 18 to 30 in good health and CMV-seronegative. Input material: PBMCs. The chain joins TRBV11-2 to TRBJ1-5, with 9 bases matching TRBD1. The CDR3 is CASSPGTGLQPQHF. The CDR3 DNA reads as TGTGCCAGCAGCCCGGGGACAGGGTTACAGCCCCAGCATTTT.